This TCR beta chain is drawn from a study of cytomegalovirus exposure and HLA in healthy donors. PCR involved 60 Vbeta and 13 Jbeta primers. The table came from immunoSEQ multiplex PCR; TCRdb's copy has only in-frame clones and leaves some out. The data contain 150,000 to 200,000 clones, 82% of them singletons. With 5 bases removed from V and 8 bases from J, the gap between germline ends came to 12 bases. The CDR3 is made up of 12 amino acids. Per germline, CDR1 SEHNR and CDR2 FQNEAQ (reference sequence). This clone was seen a handful of times. What it recognizes is unknown. General observations from the study: It was reported that TCR beta sequences correctly inferred the HLA-A and HLA-B alleles for most subjects. Later analysis indicated greater clonal expansion among HLA-associated TCR beta chains than among equally common other chains. The study put under 200 TCR beta chains on its list as cytomegalovirus-associated. Rarity characterized most TCR sequences, yet some public TCRs appeared in many donors.

The specimen sequenced was PBMCs. This clonotype was sampled from a young woman in good health and CMV-seronegative. The gene calls are TRBV7-9 and TRBJ1-1; D uncertain. Here the CDR3 reads CASSEQSLEAFF. Here the CDR3 DNA reads TGTGCCAGCAGCGAGCAATCGTTGGAAGCTTTCTTT.